These T cell receptor beta chains were read from a single sample in a study of T cells in Graves' hyperthyroidism and ophthalmopathy. MiXCR, applied by TCRdb to the multiplex PCR reads, yields one record per CDR3 protein. Of 600,000 or so distinct CDR3 sequences listed, approximately 15% are singletons. The sequenced sample consisted of blood. These receptors were collected from a woman aged 45-59 years with Graves' ophthalmopathy. CDR3s include the opening cysteine and the closing phenylalanine or tryptophan. Each record gives: clone size, V gene, D gene, J gene, CDR3 DNA, CDR3 protein. The D gene is left open where the match is weak. The size field is filled for only some rows; it gives once, few, many or a size class.

few	TRBV4-1	-	TRBJ2-1	TGCGCCAGCAGCCAAGTTTTTGGTGAGCAGTTCTTC	CASSQVFGEQFF
many	TRBV12-3/TRBV12-4	-	TRBJ2-4	TGTGCCAGCAGCTCTGGGGGCAAAAACATTCAGTACTTC	CASSSGGKNIQYF
many	TRBV11-1	-	TRBJ2-7	TGTGCCAGCAGCTTAGCGACACAGGAGGGGACCTACGAGCAGTACTTC	CASSLATQEGTYEQYF
many	TRBV28	-	TRBJ1-4	TGTGCCAGCAAGATACAGGGAGGGGGTGGTGCTCGTGAAAAACTGTTTTTT	CASKIQGGGGAREKLFF
few	TRBV4-3	-	TRBJ2-3	TGCGCCAGCAGCCAAGAGAATTCACCCATCGATCGCACAGATACGCAGTATTTT	CASSQENSPIDRTDTQYF
few	TRBV29-1	TRBD1	TRBJ2-7	TGCAGCGTGTGGGACAGCTACGAGCAGTACTTC	CSVWDSYEQYF
many	TRBV6-1	-	TRBJ2-7	TGTGCCAGCACCGAGGGACCCCGCCGGGGCGGGTACGAGCAGTACTTC	CASTEGPRRGGYEQYF
many	TRBV5-1	-	TRBJ2-4	TGCGCCAGCAGCTTGGCCATTGACAGTCATCTAGCCAAAAACATTCAGTACTTC	CASSLAIDSHLAKNIQYF
few	TRBV19	-	TRBJ2-1	TGTGCCAGTAGTGGAGGTACCCCAAATGAGCAGTTCTTC	CASSGGTPNEQFF
-	TRBV4-3	TRBD2	TRBJ2-1	TGCGCCAGCAGCCGGCGGGCTAGCGGGATAACGGCCTACAATGAGCAGTTCTTC	CASSRRASGITAYNEQFF
many	TRBV2	TRBD1	TRBJ2-7	TGTGCCCTCGAGGGGGCGGTTGGACAAGCCCGCTACGAGCAGTACTTC	CALEGAVGQARYEQYF
many	TRBV29-1	-	TRBJ2-7	TGCAGCGTTGGGCCAGGCGAGCAGTACTTC	CSVGPGEQYF
many	TRBV29-1	TRBD2	TRBJ2-1	TGCAGCGTAGAGTCAAGCGGGAGTACCTACAATGAGCAGTTCTTC	CSVESSGSTYNEQFF
many	TRBV9	-	TRBJ1-6	TGTGCCAGCAGCGGGGGCGGAGGGATGGTTAATTCACCCCTCCACTTT	CASSGGGGMVNSPLHF
many	TRBV12-3/TRBV12-4	-	TRBJ1-1	TGTGCCAGCAGTCCCCGCGGGGGGAACACTGAAGCTTTCTTT	CASSPRGGNTEAFF
many	TRBV5-1	-	TRBJ2-2	TGCGCCAGCAGCCGCTTCGGACGGGACGTCGGGGAGCTGTTTTTT	CASSRFGRDVGELFF
few	TRBV10-3	-	TRBJ1-4	TGTGCCATCAGTGACAGACTGGGGGATGAAAAACTGTTTTTT	CAISDRLGDEKLFF
-	TRBV20-1	TRBD2	TRBJ2-1	TGCAGTGCTAGAGGGGCTAGCGGGTACAATGAGCAGTTCTTC	CSARGASGYNEQFF
many	TRBV5-1	TRBD2	TRBJ2-2	TGCGCCAGCAGCTTGGTGGTAGCGGGGATCACCGGGGAGCTGTTTTTT	CASSLVVAGITGELFF
many	TRBV27	-	TRBJ2-7	TGTGCCAGCAGCTGGGACTTCCAATCCTACGAGCAGTACTTC	CASSWDFQSYEQYF
-	TRBV15	TRBD2	TRBJ2-1	TGTGCCACCAGCGAGACCGGGACTAGCTTTCTCAATGAGCAGTTCTTC	CATSETGTSFLNEQFF
-	TRBV13	TRBD1	TRBJ2-1	TGTGCCAGCAGCCGCCCCTTAGACAGGGGGCCTTGGGGGGGGCAGTTCTTC	CASSRPLDRGPWGGQFF
few	TRBV20-1	TRBD2	TRBJ2-7	TGCAGTGCCCTCGTGCGGACTAGCGGGATTTTCTACGAGCAGTACTTC	CSALVRTSGIFYEQYF
many	TRBV12-3/TRBV12-4	TRBD2	TRBJ2-2	TGTGCCAGCAGTCCCCCGGGACTAGCTTCCACCGGGGAGCTGTTTTTT	CASSPPGLASTGELFF
many	TRBV6-2/TRBV6-3	TRBD1	TRBJ2-3	TGTGCCAGCAGAACCGGACAGGGGGCGAAGTGGACAGATACGCAGTATTTT	CASRTGQGAKWTDTQYF
many	TRBV7-2	TRBD2	TRBJ2-5	TGTGCCAGCAGCCCCGTAGCGGGAGTAGAGACCCAGTACTTC	CASSPVAGVETQYF
few	TRBV20-1	TRBD2	TRBJ2-1	TGCAGTGCTGTAGCGGGAGTTTTCTACAATGAGCAGTTCTTC	CSAVAGVFYNEQFF
many	TRBV5-1	TRBD2	TRBJ2-3	TGCGCCAGCAGCAGGCTAGCGGAGGGCACAGATACGCAGTATTTT	CASSRLAEGTDTQYF
few	TRBV5-1	-	TRBJ1-6	TGCACCAGCAGCTTGGAAGGTCCTTCACCCCTCCACTTT	CTSSLEGPSPLHF
many	TRBV27	-	TRBJ1-1	TGTGCCAGCAGACAAGGGGGGATCGGTGGAAACACTGAAGCTTTCTTT	CASRQGGIGGNTEAFF
few	TRBV19	-	TRBJ2-2	TGTGCCAGTAGGCCAGGGTGGAACACCGGGGAGCTGTTTTTT	CASRPGWNTGELFF
many	TRBV25-1	-	TRBJ1-1	TGTGCCAGCAGTGGCCCCGGGACACCGAACACTGAAGCTTTCTTT	CASSGPGTPNTEAFF
many	TRBV6-5	-	TRBJ2-3	TGTGCCAGCAGTTACTCGCAATGGACTAGCACAGATACGCAGTATTTT	CASSYSQWTSTDTQYF
few	TRBV4-2	-	TRBJ2-6	TGTGCCAGCAGCCAAGAGCCCCGGGGGACCGGGGCCAACGTCCTGACTTTC	CASSQEPRGTGANVLTF
-	TRBV6-2/TRBV6-3	-	TRBJ2-1	TGTGCCAGCACCTTTCAGACAGGTAGGAATGAGCAGTTCTTC	CASTFQTGRNEQFF
-	TRBV5-4	TRBD2	TRBJ2-5	TGTGCCAGCAGCGCCGGACTAGCGGGAGTATTGGAAGAGACCCAGTACTTC	CASSAGLAGVLEETQYF
few	TRBV4-3	-	TRBJ1-1	TGCGCCAGCAGCCAAGGAGAACACCCGCCGACGTCCGAAGCTTTCTTT	CASSQGEHPPTSEAFF
-	TRBV7-2	-	TRBJ1-4	TGTGCCAGCAGCCCCCGACTTAGAACTAATGAAAAACTGTTTTTT	CASSPRLRTNEKLFF
many	TRBV11-2	-	TRBJ2-4	TGTGCCAGCAGCGGAACGGACGGCAAAAACATTCAGTACTTC	CASSGTDGKNIQYF
-	TRBV20-1	-	TRBJ1-1	TGCAGTGCTAGACGTTTAGATATTGACACTGAAGCTTTCTTT	CSARRLDIDTEAFF
few	TRBV29-1	-	TRBJ1-2	TGCAGCGTTGGGGGACCCCGGGTCTGGGGCTACACCTTC	CSVGGPRVWGYTF
many	TRBV28	-	TRBJ2-5	TGTGCCAGCAGTTTATCAGGGTCGGAGACCCAGTACTTC	CASSLSGSETQYF
few	TRBV4-3	TRBD1	TRBJ2-7	TGCGCCAGCAGCCAGGGGGGACAGGGGACCTACGAGCAGTACTTC	CASSQGGQGTYEQYF
few	TRBV10-3	-	TRBJ2-2	TGTGCCATCAGTACGACCGGGACACCAAACACCGGGGAGCTGTTTTTT	CAISTTGTPNTGELFF
many	TRBV28	-	TRBJ1-1	TGTGCCAGCAGTTTCCGGACAGCCCTGAACACTGAAGCTTTCTTT	CASSFRTALNTEAFF
-	TRBV4-1	-	TRBJ2-7	TGCGCCAGCAGCCAGCCCACACACACCTACGAGCAGTACTTC	CASSQPTHTYEQYF
-	TRBV3-1	TRBD1	TRBJ1-4	TGTGCCAGCAGCCGGACAGGGGAGAATGAAAAACTGTTTTTT	CASSRTGENEKLFF
many	TRBV11-2	TRBD2	TRBJ2-5	TGTGCCAGCAGCCTGGGACTAGCGGGAGGCTGGGAGACCCAGTACTTC	CASSLGLAGGWETQYF
-	TRBV3-1	TRBD1	TRBJ1-5	TGTGCCAGCAGCCATGGACAGGGAGCCATTTGGGATCAGCCCCAGCATTTT	CASSHGQGAIWDQPQHF
-	TRBV12-5	-	TRBJ1-1	TGTGCTAGTGTCTTCACCACTGAAGCTTTCTTT	CASVFTTEAFF
many	TRBV7-3	-	TRBJ2-3	TGTGCCAGCAGTCCCGGACTAAGCACAGATACGCAGTATTTT	CASSPGLSTDTQYF
many	TRBV27	-	TRBJ1-1	TGTGCCAGCAGTTTATATGGACAGCACACTGAAGCTTTCTTT	CASSLYGQHTEAFF
-	TRBV7-3	-	TRBJ2-3	TGTGCCAGCAGCGTTAGTGGGGGATACACAGATACGCAGTATTTT	CASSVSGGYTDTQYF
-	TRBV9	-	TRBJ2-2	TGTGCCAGCAGCGTAAGACTAGGGAACACCGGGGAGCTGTTTTTT	CASSVRLGNTGELFF
-	TRBV20-1	TRBD1	TRBJ1-2	TGCAGTGCTCCCCTTAGTCCAGGGGGTAACTATGGCTACACCTTC	CSAPLSPGGNYGYTF